This TCR beta chain was identified in a study of blood T cells in healthy people across ages. For the second PCR, which ran for about 6 to 11 cycles, a sample-barcoded 5' primer and a J-beta primer mix were used. TCRdb processed the 5' RACE reads anew with MiXCR; each CDR3 protein has one entry. The sample holds approximately 1.5 million distinct CDR3 sequences, about 31% seen once. The V gene end was trimmed by 4 bases and the J gene end by 3 bases; junction bases not matched to a gene: 13. Germline V lookup: CDR1 MNHEY, CDR2 SVGAGI. This CDR3 contains 17 residues. The receptor comes from a woman younger than 45 in good health. Sequencing input: blood. The chain employs TRBV6-5 and TRBJ2-3; 7 nucleotides match TRBD1. CDR3 nucleotide sequence: TGTGCCAGCAGTTCAGAGAGAGGGGGCGTCCCGACAGATACGCAGTATTTT. Translation: CASSSERGGVPTDTQYF.